The following is a T cell receptor (beta chain) sequence with its context. Its target is not known. This entry belongs to a study of T cell repertoires in cytomegalovirus infection. Study summary: An indication of both CMV infection and matching HLA type came from public TCR beta signatures.

V lost 5 bases to trimming and J lost 4 bases, with 17 bases between them. The length of the CDR3 is 15 residues. Germline V gene lookup returns CDR1 SEHNR and CDR2 FQNEAQ (reference sequence). TCRdb reanalysed the reads using MiXCR and keeps one entry per CDR3 protein. The table shows some 320,000 distinct CDR3 sequences, with under 35% occurring only once. Study findings and constraints: Using cumulative public TCR beta family frequency, the authors identified those who carried CMV together with the relevant HLA. CMV-specific HLA-C-restricted TCR beta clonotypes dominated the ex vivo response.

V usage is TRBV7-9 and J usage is TRBJ1-2; the D gene is possibly TRBD1 (6 bases). The receptor comes from a human donor in good health (CMV status not recorded). Some clones in this sample may be carry-over from other donors' samples. The sequencing used cultured PBMCs, collected from culture after CMV antigen stimulation. The CDR3 here is CASSPDPGEIYGYTF. For the CDR3, the DNA is TGTGCCAGCAGCCCCGACCCAGGGGAGATCTATGGCTACACCTTC. The full variable domain, in which reference TRBV7-9 and TRBJ1-2 provide the parts outside the CDR3, is DTGVSQNPRHKITKRGQNVTFRCDPISEHNRLYWYRQTLGQGPEFLTYFQNEAQLEKSRLLSDRFSAERPKGSFSTLEIQRTEQGDSAMYLCASSPDPGEIYGYTFGSGTRLTVV.